The 31 T cell receptor beta chains in this list originate from one sample, sequenced in a study of cytomegalovirus exposure and HLA in healthy donors. With 60 Vbeta and 13 Jbeta primers, the PCR was carried out. Assay: immunoSEQ multiplex PCR; the TCRdb copy retains only in-frame clones and omits some. The sample has over 150,000 clones, roughly 87% seen once. Specimen: PBMCs. These receptors were obtained from a girl under three years old in good health and CMV-seronegative.

This chain joins TRBV6-6 and TRBJ2-3, with TRBD2 matching over 16 bases. The CDR3 extends over 16 amino acids. V shed 7 bases, J shed 6 bases, and the junction held 7 bases outside the gene matches. The germline CDR1 and CDR2 sequences are MNHNY and SVGAGI (reference sequence). The CDR3 here is CASTGTSGRAPDTQYF. Here the CDR3 DNA reads TGTGCCAGCACCGGGACTAGCGGGAGGGCGCCCGATACGCAGTATTTT.

The chain combines TRBV2 with TRBJ2-2; TRBD2 matches 10 bases. The V gene's germline CDR1 is SNHLY and CDR2 FYNNEI. The CDR3 runs to 16 residues. V lost 6 bases, J lost 3 bases, and 7 bases stayed unmatched. CDR3 sequence (DNA): TGTGCCAGCAGCTTAGGGACTAGCGCCTACACCGGGGAGCTGTTTTTT. Protein: CASSLGTSAYTGELFF.

The chain is built from TRBV6-1 and TRBJ2-3; 13 bases fit TRBD2. The CDR3 contains 16 residues. From germline, CDR1 is MNHNS and CDR2 SASEGT. Trimming removed 4 bases from V and 4 bases from J; junction bases left unmatched: 5. CDR3 loop: CASSVTSGRGADTQYF. The CDR3 coding sequence is TGTGCCAGCAGTGTTACTAGCGGGAGGGGGGCAGATACGCAGTATTTT.

CDR3 bases: TGTGCCAGCAGCCAAGAACCAGTCTCTGGAAACACCATATATTTT. Residues: CASSQEPVSGNTIYF. The rearrangement links TRBV4-2 to TRBJ1-3; D is undetermined. The V end lost 0 bases, the J end lost 0 bases, and 6 bases lay between the germline ends. The germline V gene encodes CDR1 LGHNA and CDR2 YNFKEQ. This CDR3 is built from 15 residues.

The chain combines TRBV7-2 with TRBJ2-6, with D perhaps matching TRBD1 (5 bases). Germline V CDR1 and CDR2: SGHTA, FQGNSA. The CDR3 totals 20 residues. Trimming removed 0 bases at V and 0 bases at J, with 18 bases between. The CDR3 nucleotides read TGTGCCAGCAGCTTAGCTCCCTACAGGCGCCACCGCTCTGGGGCCAACGTCCTGACTTTC. Its translation is CASSLAPYRRHRSGANVLTF.

This chain joins TRBV5-1 and TRBJ2-7; 9 bases are a match to TRBD1. The junction had 12 bases not matched to a gene; V was cut back by 6 bases and J by 2 bases. The CDR3 contains 16 residues. CDR1 and CDR2 from the germline V gene are SGHRS and YFSETQ. The CDR3 coding sequence is TGCGCCAGCACAGACAGGGGGGGTACTGTCCCCTACGAGCAGTACTTC. Translating it yields CASTDRGGTVPYEQYF.

The V call is TRBV27, the J call TRBJ2-7, with TRBD2 matching over 11 bases. Looked up from germline, CDR1 is MNHEY and CDR2 is SMNVEV (reference sequence). The CDR3 loop spans 17 amino acids. V lost 1 base, J lost 1 base, and 6 bases stayed unmatched. The CDR3 DNA reads as TGTGCCAGCAGTTTATTGGTCCTAGCGGGAGGTTCCTACGAGCAGTACTTC. Translation: CASSLLVLAGGSYEQYF.

The rearrangement uses TRBV14 and TRBJ2-2; TRBD2 aligns across 7 bases. Germline trimming cut 5 bases from V and 3 bases from J; bases unmatched to any gene: 6. Germline CDR1 is SGHDN and CDR2 is FVKESK. This CDR3 comprises 15 residues. This CDR3 is CASSSRDYYTGELFF. In DNA, the CDR3 is TGTGCCAGCAGCTCTCGGGACTACTACACCGGGGAGCTGTTTTTT.

Concerning this clone itself: The identical CDR3 is also encoded by other nucleotide sequences in the sample. The chain uses TRBV30 and TRBJ2-5, with 10 bases aligning to TRBD2. The better agreement between TRBJ2-7 and the DNA end casts doubt on the J call. Germline lookup yields CDR1 GTSNPN and CDR2 SVGIG (reference sequence). This CDR3 spans 15 amino acids. CDR3 DNA sequence: TGTGCCTGGAGTTACGGGCTAGCGGGAGCCTACGAGCAGTACTTC. Encoded protein: CAWSYGLAGAYEQYF.

The table lists this clone with a count of one. The chain employs TRBV5-1 and TRBJ1-2; D may be TRBD1 (6 bases). Per germline, CDR1 SGHRS and CDR2 YFSETQ. V was trimmed by 0 bases and J by 5 bases, leaving 14 bases between them. This CDR3 is 15 amino acids long. CDR3 amino acids: CASSLDRDRGYGYTF. CDR3 DNA sequence: TGCGCCAGCAGCTTGGACAGGGACCGCGGTTATGGCTACACCTTC.

V is TRBV19 and J is TRBJ1-1; D call uncertain. Germline V CDR1 and CDR2: LNHDA, SQIVND (reference sequence). The CDR3 has 11 residues. V gave up 1 base and J gave up 11 bases, with 8 bases separating them. This chain's CDR3 is CASSIGGPAFF. For the CDR3, the DNA is TGTGCCAGTAGTATAGGAGGGCCCGCTTTCTTT. Variable domain in full (rest from reference TRBV19 and TRBJ1-1): DGGITQSPKYLFRKEGQNVTLSCEQNLNHDAMYWYRQDPGQGLRLIYYSQIVNDFQKGDIAEGYSVSREKKESFPLTVTSAQKNPTAFYLCASSIGGPAFFGQGTRLTVV.

CDR3 in amino acids: CASSPRTSFYEQYF. The CDR3 bases are TGTGCCAGCAGCCCCCGGACATCATTCTACGAGCAGTACTTC. V is TRBV5-6 and J is TRBJ2-7; tentatively, D is TRBD1 (5 bases). Trimming cost V 4 bases and J 3 bases, with 14 bases left between them. This CDR3 has 14 amino acids. The germline CDR1 and CDR2 sequences are SGHDT and YYEEEE.

The chain recombines TRBV5-1 with TRBJ1-2; 7 bases are shared with TRBD1. The CDR3 spans 16 residues. V trimming: 0 bases; J trimming: 0 bases; junction bases outside the gene matches: 5. Germline CDR1 SGHRS, CDR2 YFSETQ. The CDR3 region has the DNA TGCGCCAGCAGCTTGGACCGGACAGGAGCTAACTATGGCTACACCTTC. Translation: CASSLDRTGANYGYTF.

V usage is TRBV10-3 and J usage is TRBJ1-2; 8 bases are shared with TRBD1. Germline CDR1 is ENHRY and CDR2 is SYGVKD. J was trimmed by 8 bases and V by 8 bases; bases with no gene match: 7. CDR3 length: 12 residues. DNA of the CDR3: TGTGCCATCGAACAGGGGGTTGGAGGCTACACCTTC. It is translated as CAIEQGVGGYTF.

This chain joins TRBV5-1 and TRBJ2-3; 9 nucleotides agree with TRBD1. The CDR3 has 15 amino acids. Trimming at V came to 1 base and at J to 8 bases, leaving 8 bases not matched to a gene. Per the germline V gene, CDR1 is SGHRS and CDR2 is YFSETQ. The CDR3 loop reads CASSLLQGARGTQYF. In DNA form, the CDR3 reads TGCGCCAGCAGCTTGTTACAGGGGGCGCGAGGTACGCAGTATTTT.

This chain connects TRBV30 to TRBJ1-4; TRBD1 is a possible D gene (5 bases). The germline gives CDR1 GTSNPN, CDR2 SVGIG (reference sequence). V dropped 0 bases and J dropped 7 bases, with 12 bases sitting between them. This CDR3 is 14 amino acids long. The CDR3 loop is CAWSVRGGVEKLFF. The CDR3 coding sequence is TGTGCCTGGAGTGTACGTGGAGGGGTTGAAAAACTGTTTTTT.

DNA of the CDR3: TGTGCCAGCAGCCAAGACAGAAATCAGCCCCAGCATTTT. Protein: CASSQDRNQPQHF. This chain links TRBV5-4 with TRBJ1-5; the D gene is possibly TRBD1 (5 bases). The germline CDR1 and CDR2 sequences are SGHNT and YYREEE (reference sequence). The ends were cut back, 4 bases at V and 4 bases at J, with 9 bases in the middle. This CDR3 has 13 residues.

The count of this clone is one. This chain links TRBV7-9 with TRBJ2-1; perhaps TRBD2 as D (7 bases). Germline V lookup: CDR1 SEHNR, CDR2 FQNEAQ (reference sequence). CDR3 length: 17 amino acids. Trimming pared 5 bases from V and 3 bases from J, leaving 20 bases between. The chain's CDR3 is CASSPGGGLPIYNEQFF. The DNA of the CDR3 is TGTGCCAGCAGCCCGGGGGGCGGACTACCAATCTACAATGAGCAGTTCTTC. Full variable domain (missing parts from reference TRBV7-9 and TRBJ2-1): DTGVSQNPRHKITKRGQNVTFRCDPISEHNRLYWYRQTLGQGPEFLTYFQNEAQLEKSRLLSDRFSAERPKGSFSTLEIQRTEQGDSAMYLCASSPGGGLPIYNEQFFGPGTRLTVL.

This chain joins TRBV5-6 and TRBJ2-7; D gene unclear. The CDR3 has 14 residues. V was trimmed by 0 bases and J by 2 bases, leaving 9 bases between them. Germline V gene sequence: CDR1 SGHDT, CDR2 YYEEEE. CDR3 loop: CASSLVLRPYEQYF. CDR3 DNA: TGTGCCAGCAGCTTGGTTCTGCGGCCCTACGAGCAGTACTTC.

The chain has TRBV21-1 and TRBJ1-5; the D segment call TRBD1 is taken from the table without a DNA check. TRBV21-1 is termed a pseudogene. There are 18 residues in the CDR3. The CDR3 is CASSKVPTGTGGYQPQHF. In DNA, the CDR3 is TGTGCCAGCAGCAAAGTGCCGACCGGGACAGGGGGCTATCAGCCCCAGCATTTT.

CDR3: CASSLEDYHEQYF. CDR3 nucleotide sequence: TGTGCCAGCAGCTTAGAGGACTACCACGAGCAGTACTTC. The chain links TRBV7-9 to TRBJ2-7, with a weak D call TRBD2 (6 bases). V was cut by 1 base and J by 5 bases, with 9 bases left in between. The CDR3 extends over 13 amino acids. Per germline, CDR1 SEHNR and CDR2 FQNEAQ (reference sequence).

V is TRBV19 and J is TRBJ2-7; TRBD2 agrees at 7 bases. CDR3 length equals 15 residues. From germline, CDR1 is LNHDA and CDR2 SQIVND (reference sequence). V shed 2 bases and J 3 bases; nucleotides not matched to a gene: 7. CDR3 protein: CASSIYGGSLYEQYF. The CDR3 nucleotides read TGTGCCAGTAGTATATACGGCGGGAGTCTCTACGAGCAGTACTTC.

The rearrangement joins TRBV27 to TRBJ2-3; maybe TRBD1 (5 bases). The CDR3 totals 15 residues. V shed 6 bases and J shed 2 bases, with 15 bases lying between them. In germline, CDR1 is MNHEY, CDR2 SMNVEV (reference sequence). CDR3 bases: TGTGCCAGCAGGCCCGTTGAGACAGACACAGATACGCAGTATTTT. This translates into CASRPVETDTDTQYF.

The rearrangement links TRBV9 to TRBJ2-1; 7 bases line up with TRBD2. Germline CDR1 SGDLS, CDR2 YYNGEE. This CDR3 has 15 residues. The V and J ends lost 2 bases and 5 bases, in that order; junction bases with no gene match: 7. CDR3 DNA sequence: TGTGCCAGCAGCGTCTTAGCGGCGGGGGACAATGAGCAGTTCTTC. Protein product: CASSVLAAGDNEQFF.

This sequence joins TRBV14 and TRBJ2-7; D is unclear. Germline CDR1 and CDR2: SGHDN and FVKESK. Trimming removed 1 base from V and 9 bases from J, with 10 bases in between. The CDR3 consists of 12 residues. CDR3 nucleotides: TGTGCCAGCAGCCAAGCTCGGGTTGTGCAGTACTTC. Translating gives CASSQARVVQYF.

This sequence joins TRBV13 and TRBJ2-2, with D tentatively TRBD2 (6 bases). The CDR3 covers 15 residues. Germline V gene sequence: CDR1 PRHDT, CDR2 FYEKMQ (reference sequence). The germline V and J ends were trimmed by 1 base and 3 bases, with 9 bases remaining between them. CDR3 sequence: CASSLEGLYTGELFF. CDR3 nucleotides: TGTGCCAGCAGCTTAGAGGGACTTTACACCGGGGAGCTGTTTTTT.

The chain links TRBV4-2 to TRBJ1-5; 9 bases are a match to TRBD1. CDR1 is LGHNA and CDR2 is YNFKEQ in the germline V gene. This CDR3 is built from 15 residues. The junction had 7 bases not matched to a gene; V was cut back by 4 bases and J by 6 bases. CDR3 sequence: CASSLGTGSPQPQHF. The CDR3 DNA reads as TGTGCCAGCAGCCTCGGGACAGGGTCGCCTCAGCCCCAGCATTTT.

The CDR3 bases are TGTGCCAGCAGCTTAACAATACCACCTTACGAGCAGTACTTC. It translates to CASSLTIPPYEQYF. The rearrangement links TRBV7-9 to TRBJ2-7; D unclear. With 2 bases removed from V and 4 bases from J, the gap between germline ends came to 12 bases. Germline V gene sequence: CDR1 SEHNR, CDR2 FQNEAQ (reference sequence). The CDR3 has 14 amino acids.

This chain uses TRBV5-1 with TRBJ1-1; D is unresolved. Germline V gives CDR1 SGHRS, CDR2 YFSETQ. Trimming cost V 4 bases and J 0 bases, with 7 bases left between them. The length of the CDR3 is 13 residues. The CDR3 spells CASSDGLNTEAFF. The CDR3 nucleotides read TGCGCCAGCAGCGACGGGTTGAACACTGAAGCTTTCTTT.

The chain employs TRBV29-1 and TRBJ2-2; D is perhaps TRBD2 (7 bases). Germline CDR1 reads SQVTM; CDR2 reads ANQGSEA. V lost 4 bases and J lost 5, with 20 bases in between. CDR3 length equals 16 residues. In nucleotides, the CDR3 is TGCAGCGTTGTGGGGGGGCAGGGAGATGAGACCGGGGAGCTGTTTTTT. Translation gives CSVVGGQGDETGELFF.

The chain has TRBV6-5 and TRBJ2-3, with D perhaps matching TRBD2 (6 bases). The CDR3 spans 16 residues. Germline CDR1 MNHEY, CDR2 SVGAGI. Trimming removed 1 base from V and 2 bases from J, with 13 bases in between. CDR3 in DNA: TGTGCCAGCAGTTACTGGGGCGGGACTGACACAGATACGCAGTATTTT. This translates into CASSYWGGTDTDTQYF.